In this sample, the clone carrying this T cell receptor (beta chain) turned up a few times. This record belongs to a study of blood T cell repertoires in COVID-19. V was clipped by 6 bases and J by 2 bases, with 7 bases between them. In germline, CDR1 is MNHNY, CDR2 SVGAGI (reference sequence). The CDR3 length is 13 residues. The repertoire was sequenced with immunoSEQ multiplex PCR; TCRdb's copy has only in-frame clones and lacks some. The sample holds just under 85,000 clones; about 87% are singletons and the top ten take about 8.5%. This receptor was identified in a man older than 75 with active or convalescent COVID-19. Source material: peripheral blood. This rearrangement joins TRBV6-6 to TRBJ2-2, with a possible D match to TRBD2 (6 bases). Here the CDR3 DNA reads TGTGCCAGCAGGGGAGGTAACACCGGGGAGCTGTTTTTT. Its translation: CASRGGNTGELFF.